The TCR beta chain described here comes from a study of shared clonotypes between healthy human individuals. Unsorted PBMCs provided DNA that was sequenced on ten immunoSEQ deep assay plates. Only in-frame clones appear in the TCRdb table, and some are missing; sequencing was by immunoSEQ multiplex PCR. The data hold nearly 500,000 clones, with about 79% observed a single time. Germline CDR1 KGHSH, CDR2 LQKENI. Trimming pared 4 bases from V and 1 base from J, leaving 16 bases between. The CDR3 is 16 amino acids. The chain carries TRBV18 and TRBJ1-1, with D tentatively TRBD1 (5 bases). The sequenced material came from PBMCs. This TCR derives from a woman between 35 and 50 years old in good health. Some clones in this sample may be carry-over from other donors' samples. CDR3 residues: CASSQQIRTSNTEAFF. CDR3 DNA: TGTGCCAGCTCACAACAAATCAGGACATCGAACACTGAAGCTTTCTTT.